The rows below give T cell receptor beta chains drawn from one sample of a study of CD8+ T cells in alopecia areata. The method was immunoSEQ multiplex PCR; TCRdb's version includes in-frame clones alone and lacks a portion of them. The sample lists roughly 97,000 clones; 41% were seen once. What was sequenced was CD4+ T cells sorted from blood. These receptors were collected from a human donor with alopecia areata. The CDR3 runs from the conserved cysteine through the conserved F or W. The D gene is left open where the match is weak. Rows give clone size only sometimes, using once, few, many, or a class for an expanded clone.

TRBJ1-1,TRBV2,13,NA,NA,CASTGQGNTEAFF,TGTGCCAGCACTGGTCAGGGGAACACTGAAGCTTTCTTT
TRBJ2-3,TRBV28,16,TRBD2,NA,CASSLPYTSGSDTQYF,TGTGCCAGCAGTTTACCCTATACTAGCGGCTCAGATACGCAGTATTTT
TRBJ1-5,TRBV2,13,NA,NA,CASEDSGNQPQHF,TGTGCCAGCGAGGACAGCGGCAATCAGCCCCAGCATTTT
TRBJ2-3,TRBV7-9,12,NA,few,CAINGWTDTQYF,TGTGCCATAAACGGTTGGACAGATACGCAGTATTTT
TRBJ2-7,TRBV7-2,13,TRBD1,NA,CASSRDRGGEQYF,TGTGCCAGCAGCCGGGACAGGGGAGGCGAGCAGTACTTC
TRBJ2-3,TRBV9,15,NA,few,CASSVAEGSTDTQYF,TGTGCCAGCAGCGTAGCTGAGGGTAGCACAGATACGCAGTATTTT
TRBJ2-7,TRBV9,14,NA,NA,CASSVGPSSYEQYF,TGTGCCAGCAGCGTAGGTCCTAGCTCCTACGAGCAGTACTTC
TRBJ1-1,TRBV19,15,NA,few,CASKSEGASGTEAFF,TGTGCCAGTAAATCAGAAGGGGCGTCTGGCACTGAAGCTTTCTTT
TRBJ1-4,TRBV27,15,NA,NA,CASSHAGPTNEKLFF,TGTGCCAGCAGTCACGCGGGACCAACTAATGAAAAACTGTTTTTT
TRBJ2-7,TRBV11-2,15,NA,NA,CASSLGRQGPYEQYF,TGTGCCAGCAGCTTAGGTAGGCAGGGTCCATACGAGCAGTACTTC
TRBJ2-1,TRBV7-9,15,TRBD2,NA,CASSLLSGRYNEQFF,TGTGCCAGCAGCTTACTTAGCGGGAGGTACAATGAGCAGTTCTTC
TRBJ2-1,TRBV29-1,12,TRBD1,NA,CSARTGTNEQFF,TGCAGCGCCCGGACAGGGACAAATGAGCAGTTCTTC
TRBJ2-2,TRBV11-2,14,NA,NA,CASSLNQRIGELFF,TGTGCCAGCAGCTTGAACCAACGGATCGGGGAGCTGTTTTTT
TRBJ1-2,TRBV28,15,NA,NA,CASSFGGGRRIGYTF,TGTGCCAGCAGTTTTGGCGGAGGGCGAAGGATTGGCTACACCTTC
TRBJ1-2,TRBV28,11,NA,few,CASSETYGYTF,TGTGCCAGCAGTGAGACCTATGGCTACACCTTC
TRBJ1-1,TRBV29-1,11,NA,few,CSVHRGTEAFF,TGCAGCGTGCATCGAGGAACTGAAGCTTTCTTT
TRBJ2-1,TRBV18,16,NA,NA,CASSPPYPVRYNEQFF,TGTGCCAGCTCACCACCCTACCCTGTCCGTTACAATGAGCAGTTCTTC
TRBJ2-2,TRBV2,14,NA,NA,CASSVTVNTGELFF,TGTGCCAGCAGTGTCACAGTAAACACCGGGGAGCTGTTTTTT
TRBJ2-1,TRBV30,13,NA,NA,CASGVLYYNEQFF,TGTGCCTCGGGAGTCCTATACTACAATGAGCAGTTCTTC
TRBJ2-1,TRBV6-6,13,NA,NA,CASRPRENNEQFF,TGTGCCAGCAGGCCACGGGAAAACAATGAGCAGTTCTTC
TRBJ1-2,TRBV30,12,NA,NA,CAWSLQTGGYTF,TGTGCCTGGAGTCTACAGACGGGCGGCTACACCTTC
TRBJ2-6,TRBV6-4,16,NA,NA,CASMDIGGSGANVLTF,TGTGCCAGCATGGACATTGGCGGCTCTGGGGCCAACGTCCTGACTTTC
TRBJ1-5,TRBV28,18,NA,NA,CASSPFAVVYWGIQPQHF,TGTGCCAGCAGTCCCTTCGCGGTTGTCTATTGGGGTATACAGCCCCAGCATTTT
TRBJ2-6,TRBV19,14,NA,few,CASRKRVGANVLTF,TGTGCCAGTAGGAAGAGAGTTGGGGCCAACGTCCTGACTTTC
TRBJ2-5,TRBV7-9,11,NA,NA,CASSFWETQYF,TGTGCCAGCAGCTTTTGGGAGACCCAGTACTTC
TRBJ2-1,TRBV7-2,15,TRBD2,few,CASSSLGLEGNEQFF,TGTGCCAGCAGCTCCCTAGGACTAGAGGGCAATGAGCAGTTCTTC
TRBJ1-6,TRBV28,15,NA,few,CASSLPQGLQSPLHF,TGTGCCAGCAGTTTACCGCAGGGATTACAATCACCCCTCCACTTT
TRBJ1-1,TRBV27,13,TRBD1,NA,CAAGQDMNTEAFF,TGTGCTGCGGGACAGGATATGAACACTGAAGCTTTCTTT
TRBJ1-2,TRBV4-2,15,TRBD1,NA,CASSQVGQGIYGYTF,TGTGCCAGCAGCCAAGTGGGACAGGGAATTTATGGCTACACCTTC
TRBJ2-3,TRBV5-1,15,NA,NA,CASSFGRGHTDTQYF,TGCGCCAGCAGCTTTGGTCGCGGTCATACAGATACGCAGTATTTT
TRBJ2-5,TRBV5-1,15,NA,few,CASSYLRDDQETQYF,TGCGCCAGCAGCTACCTAAGGGACGACCAAGAGACCCAGTACTTC
TRBJ1-5,TRBV18,12,NA,NA,CASSLSNQPQHF,TGTGCCAGCTCACTCAGCAATCAGCCCCAGCATTTT
TRBJ2-3,TRBV5-1,17,TRBD2,NA,CASSAGLAGGNTDTQYF,TGCGCCAGCAGCGCGGGACTAGCGGGGGGGAACACAGATACGCAGTATTTT
TRBJ1-1,TRBV2,13,NA,NA,CASSEAWSTEAFF,TGTGCCAGCAGTGAAGCCTGGAGCACTGAAGCTTTCTTT
TRBJ1-6,TRBV30,14,NA,NA,CAWSVFGRDSPLHF,TGTGCCTGGAGTGTATTCGGTAGGGATTCACCCCTCCACTTT
TRBJ1-1,TRBV28,14,NA,few,CASSQSPGYTEAFF,TGTGCCAGCAGTCAATCACCAGGGTACACTGAAGCTTTCTTT
TRBJ2-2,TRBV30,14,NA,once,CAWSLNGFTGELFF,TGTGCCTGGAGTTTAAACGGTTTTACCGGGGAGCTGTTTTTT
TRBJ2-3,TRBV6-5,12,NA,NA,CASSYFGATQYF,TGTGCCAGCAGTTACTTCGGCGCTACGCAGTATTTT
TRBJ2-2,TRBV7-2,14,NA,few,CASSSGVNTGELFF,TGTGCCAGCAGCTCAGGGGTGAACACCGGGGAGCTGTTTTTT
TRBJ2-1,TRBV4-2,14,NA,few,CASSQGFSVDEQFF,TGTGCCAGCAGCCAAGGGTTTAGCGTTGATGAGCAGTTCTTC
TRBJ1-2,TRBV18,15,TRBD1,NA,CASSGDGTGNYGYTF,TGTGCCAGCTCAGGAGACGGGACAGGGAACTATGGCTACACCTTC
TRBJ2-2,TRBV7-7,15,TRBD1,few,CASSPNPGGTGELFF,TGTGCTAGCAGCCCAAACCCAGGGGGCACCGGGGAGCTGTTTTTT
TRBJ1-1,TRBV14,13,NA,few,CASSQFMNTEAFF,TGTGCCAGCAGCCAATTTATGAACACTGAAGCTTTCTTT
TRBJ2-7,TRBV25-1,13,NA,NA,CASSVQGIYEQYF,TGTGCCAGCAGTGTGCAGGGGATTTACGAGCAGTACTTC
TRBJ2-3,TRBV5-6,16,TRBD2,few,CASSSRLAGVTDTQYF,TGTGCCAGCAGCTCAAGACTAGCGGGGGTGACAGATACGCAGTATTTT
TRBJ2-1,TRBV18,14,TRBD1,few,CASSPRTGLGEQFF,TGTGCCAGCTCACCACGGACAGGGCTAGGTGAGCAGTTCTTC
TRBJ2-1,TRBV5-4,15,NA,NA,CASSSKEFSYNEQFF,TGTGCCAGCAGCTCGAAAGAGTTTTCCTACAATGAGCAGTTCTTC
TRBJ2-6,TRBV6-6,15,NA,few,CASRDGGTGANVLTF,TGTGCCAGCAGAGACGGGGGTACTGGGGCCAACGTCCTGACTTTC
TRBJ2-3,TRBV30,15,TRBD1,few,CAMGSGTDSTDTQYF,TGTGCCATGGGATCCGGGACAGATAGCACAGATACGCAGTATTTT
TRBJ2-3,TRBV7-2,16,TRBD2,NA,CASSLGLAGGTDTQYF,TGTGCCAGCAGCTTAGGGCTAGCGGGAGGAACAGATACGCAGTATTTT
TRBJ1-5,TRBV30,13,NA,few,CAWSVGRDQPQHF,TGTGCCTGGAGTGTAGGCAGGGATCAGCCCCAGCATTTT
TRBJ2-1,TRBV5-1,15,TRBD2,NA,CASSLWGGTNDEQFF,TGCGCCAGCAGCTTGTGGGGGGGAACGAACGATGAGCAGTTCTTC
TRBJ2-3,TRBV29-1,10,NA,NA,CSVSWDTQYF,TGCAGCGTCTCGTGGGATACGCAGTATTTT
TRBJ2-5,TRBV28,16,TRBD1,NA,CASSPHGTGMGETQYF,TGTGCCAGCAGCCCTCATGGGACAGGGATGGGGGAGACCCAGTACTTC
TRBJ2-1,TRBV29-1,14,NA,few,CSVPPTTNSGEQFF,TGCAGCGTCCCCCCCACAACAAATAGTGGTGAGCAGTTCTTC
TRBJ2-1,TRBV7-2,15,NA,NA,CASSLVGRVRNEQFF,TGTGCCAGCAGCTTAGTTGGTAGGGTCCGCAATGAGCAGTTCTTC
TRBJ2-7,TRBV18,13,NA,few,CASSPLGTYEQYF,TGTGCCAGCTCACCACTAGGAACCTACGAGCAGTACTTC
TRBJ2-7,TRBV29-1,13,NA,few,CSDTDRGRYEQYF,TGCAGCGATACCGACCGAGGCCGCTACGAGCAGTACTTC
TRBJ2-3,TRBV7-3,14,TRBD2,NA,CASSRGGATDTQYF,TGTGCCAGCAGCCGCGGGGGGGCGACAGATACGCAGTATTTT
TRBJ2-7,TRBV18,13,TRBD1,few,CASSGGQDYEQYF,TGTGCCAGCTCGGGGGGACAGGACTACGAGCAGTACTTC